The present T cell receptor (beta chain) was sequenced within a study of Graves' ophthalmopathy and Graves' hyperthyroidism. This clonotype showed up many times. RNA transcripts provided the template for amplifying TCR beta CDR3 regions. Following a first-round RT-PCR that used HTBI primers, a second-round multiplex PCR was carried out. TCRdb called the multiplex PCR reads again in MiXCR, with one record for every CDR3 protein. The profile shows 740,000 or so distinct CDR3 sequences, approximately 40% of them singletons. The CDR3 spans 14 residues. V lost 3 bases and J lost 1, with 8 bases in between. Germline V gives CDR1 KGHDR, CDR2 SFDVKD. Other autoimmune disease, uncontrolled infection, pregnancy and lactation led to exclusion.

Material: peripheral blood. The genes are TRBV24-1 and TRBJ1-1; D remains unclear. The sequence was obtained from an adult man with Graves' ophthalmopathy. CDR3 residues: CATSDPPPNTEAFF. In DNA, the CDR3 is TGTGCCACCAGTGATCCACCCCCGAACACTGAAGCTTTCTTT.